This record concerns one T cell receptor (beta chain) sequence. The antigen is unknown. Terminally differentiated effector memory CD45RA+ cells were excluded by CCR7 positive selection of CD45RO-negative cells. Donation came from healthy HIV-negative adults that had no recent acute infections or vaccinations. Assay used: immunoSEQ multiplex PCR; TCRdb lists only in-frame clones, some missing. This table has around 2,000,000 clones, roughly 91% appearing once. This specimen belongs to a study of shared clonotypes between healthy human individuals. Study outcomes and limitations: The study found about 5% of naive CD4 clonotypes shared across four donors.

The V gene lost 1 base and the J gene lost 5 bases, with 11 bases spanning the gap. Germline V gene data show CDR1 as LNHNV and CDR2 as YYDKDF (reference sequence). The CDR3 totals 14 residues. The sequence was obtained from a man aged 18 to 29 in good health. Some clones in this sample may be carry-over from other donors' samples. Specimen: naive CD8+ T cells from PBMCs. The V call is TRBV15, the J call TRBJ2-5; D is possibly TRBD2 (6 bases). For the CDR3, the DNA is TGTGCCACCAGCAGAGGGTGGGAGGAGGAGACCCAGTACTTC. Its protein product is CATSRGWEEETQYF.